The clone carrying this T cell receptor (beta chain) was observed a single time. Its antigen remains unidentified. The sample belongs to a study of lymphopenia after photon versus proton radiotherapy. Study findings and constraints: After the lymphocyte nadir, photon-treated repertoires showed oligoclonal expansion, especially of CD8+ Temra cells. Survival link was tested only in deceased patients; proton benefit remains a possibility. Photon-treated patients lost naive T cells and TCR diversity; proton-treated stayed stable.

Generated by immunoSEQ multiplex PCR, the TCRdb table keeps only in-frame clones and is missing some. The sample contains approximately 17,000 clones, around 85% of which appear only once. The V and J ends lost 5 bases and 0 bases respectively, with 20 bases between them. Germline V gene lookup returns CDR1 SGHTS and CDR2 YDEGEE. This CDR3 has 17 residues. This chain joins TRBV5-8 and TRBJ1-1, with D unresolved. This clonotype was sampled from a woman between 55 and 75 years old with cholangiocarcinoma. Some clones in this sample may be carry-over from other donors' samples. The material sequenced was peripheral blood, taken from a patient treated with proton-based radiotherapy. The CDR3 spells CASRSRPGGRLNTEAFF. The CDR3, as DNA: TGTGCCAGCAGATCGCGGCCTGGTGGAAGGCTGAACACTGAAGCTTTCTTT.